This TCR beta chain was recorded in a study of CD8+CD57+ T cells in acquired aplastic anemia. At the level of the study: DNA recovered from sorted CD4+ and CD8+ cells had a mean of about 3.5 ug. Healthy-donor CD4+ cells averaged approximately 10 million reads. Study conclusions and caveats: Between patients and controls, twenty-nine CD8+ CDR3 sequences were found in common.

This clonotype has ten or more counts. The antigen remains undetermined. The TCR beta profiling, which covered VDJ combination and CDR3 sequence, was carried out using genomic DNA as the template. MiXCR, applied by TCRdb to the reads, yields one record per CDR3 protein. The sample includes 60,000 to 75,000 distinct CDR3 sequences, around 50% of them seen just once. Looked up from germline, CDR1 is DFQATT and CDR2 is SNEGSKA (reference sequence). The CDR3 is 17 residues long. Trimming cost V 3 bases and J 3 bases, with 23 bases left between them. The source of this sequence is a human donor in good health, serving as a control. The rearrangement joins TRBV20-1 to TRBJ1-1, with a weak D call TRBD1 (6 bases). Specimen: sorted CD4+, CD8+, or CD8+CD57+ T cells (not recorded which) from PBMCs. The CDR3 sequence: CSASSLRSGGRDTEAFF. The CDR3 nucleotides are TGCAGTGCTAGTTCCCTTCGTTCGGGGGGCCGGGACACTGAAGCTTTCTTT.